This passage covers 30 T cell receptor beta chains from one sample sequenced in a study of control samples from healthy donors and cancer patients. TCRdb's table, derived via immunoSEQ multiplex PCR, lists solely in-frame clones and lacks some. Among approximately 120,000 clones listed, approximately 87% were seen once. Sequenced input: blood. The source is a man between 60 and 70 years old in good health.

V is TRBV4-1 and J is TRBJ2-3; D ambiguous. CDR1 is MGHRA, CDR2 YSYEKL, per germline. CDR3 length: 17 amino acids. Trimming removed 4 bases at V and 0 bases at J, with 17 bases between. Written as DNA, the CDR3 is TGCGCCAGCAGCCCCAGACCTCTAGATCCTAGCACAGATACGCAGTATTTT. Protein product: CASSPRPLDPSTDTQYF.

Remarks on this clone: Different DNA sequences within this sample yield the same CDR3. The chain links TRBV6-5 to TRBJ2-3; D unclear. Per the germline V gene, CDR1 is MNHEY and CDR2 is SVGAGI. V was cut by 4 bases and J by 7 bases, with 6 bases left in between. CDR3 length equals 11 residues. CDR3 sequence: CASSLRNTQYF. The CDR3 nucleotides read TGTGCCAGCAGTTTACGGAATACGCAGTATTTT.

This chain uses TRBV11-2 with TRBJ2-3, with a weak D call TRBD2 (6 bases). Germline V gene sequence: CDR1 SGHAT, CDR2 FQNNGV. The CDR3 covers 16 residues. With 3 bases removed from V and 5 bases from J, the gap between germline ends came to 18 bases. In DNA, the CDR3 is TGTGCCAGCAGCTTTCTCGTAGTAGCGGAAATAGATACGCAGTATTTT. It yields the protein CASSFLVVAEIDTQYF.

V gene TRBV5-1 combines with J gene TRBJ2-4; tentative D call: TRBD1 (5 bases). The CDR3 contains 14 residues. V dropped 0 bases and J dropped 6 bases, with 10 bases sitting between them. Per the germline V gene, CDR1 is SGHRS and CDR2 is YFSETQ. The CDR3 loop reads CASSLEVGANIQYF. The CDR3 DNA sequence: TGCGCCAGCAGCTTGGAAGTTGGGGCAAACATTCAGTACTTC.

The gene calls are TRBV10-3 and TRBJ1-2; maybe TRBD1 (5 bases). CDR1 is ENHRY and CDR2 is SYGVKD in the germline V gene. V was cut by 3 bases and J by 4 bases, with 21 bases left in between. CDR3 length: 17 residues. The CDR3 here is CAISDERAGSARYGYTF. DNA for the CDR3: TGTGCCATCAGTGATGAAAGGGCAGGGTCGGCCCGCTATGGCTACACCTTC.

V gene TRBV5-1 combines with J gene TRBJ2-5, with 14 bases that match TRBD2. The J segment lost 5 bases and the V segment lost 3 bases, leaving 3 bases of the junction unmatched. CDR3 length equals 15 residues. Germline CDR1 and CDR2: SGHRS and YFSETQ. This CDR3 reads CASSSGLAGGETQYF. DNA of the CDR3: TGCGCCAGCAGCTCCGGACTAGCGGGGGGCGAGACCCAGTACTTC.

This chain joins TRBV3-1 (or the pseudogene TRBV3-2) and TRBJ2-1; D not resolved. The V gene's germline CDR1 is LGHDT and CDR2 YNNKEL (reference sequence). V was trimmed by 3 bases and J by 10 bases, leaving 7 bases between them. This CDR3 has 11 amino acids. CDR3 sequence (DNA): TGTGCCAGCAGCCAGATTGGGGAGCAGTTCTTC. Translated: CASSQIGEQFF.

The V gene is TRBV5-1, the J gene TRBJ1-6; D unclear. The CDR3 totals 12 residues. Germline V gene data show CDR1 as SGHRS and CDR2 as YFSETQ. The V and J ends lost 0 bases and 8 bases respectively, with 3 bases between them. CDR3 amino acids: CASSLVDSPLHF. The CDR3 region has the DNA TGCGCCAGCAGCTTGGTAGATTCACCCCTCCACTTT.

The sample holds one count of this clone. The chain links TRBV19 to TRBJ1-5, with a tentative D call TRBD1 (5 bases). V was pared by 6 bases and J by 4 bases, with 16 bases between. From germline, CDR1 is LNHDA and CDR2 SQIVND (reference sequence). The length of the CDR3 is 15 residues. The CDR3: CASSDVDRINQPQHF. The CDR3 DNA follows: TGTGCCAGTAGCGATGTAGACAGAATTAATCAGCCCCAGCATTTT. The entire variable domain, with the rest obtained from reference TRBV19 and TRBJ1-5, is as follows: DGGITQSPKYLFRKEGQNVTLSCEQNLNHDAMYWYRQDPGQGLRLIYYSQIVNDFQKGDIAEGYSVSREKKESFPLTVTSAQKNPTAFYLCASSDVDRINQPQHFGDGTRLSIL.

The genes are TRBV10-3 and TRBJ2-2, with 9 bases matching TRBD2. Germline CDR1 reads ENHRY; CDR2 reads SYGVKD. Trimming cost V 4 bases and J 1 base; bases outside gene matches: 10. The length of the CDR3 is 18 residues. The DNA for the CDR3 is TGTGCCATCAGTGTCGATTTGGCGGGGGGGCTGAACACCGGGGAGCTGTTTTTT. Translation gives CAISVDLAGGLNTGELFF.

The V and J genes are TRBV28 and TRBJ2-2; D is unresolved. The V end was cut by 6 bases, the J end by 6 bases, with 8 bases between. CDR1 MDHEN and CDR2 SYDVKM come from the germline V gene. The CDR3 loop spans 12 amino acids. The CDR3 bases are TGTGCCAGCAGCCCTAACGCCGGGGAGCTGTTTTTT. This sequence encodes CASSPNAGELFF.

This chain links TRBV28 with TRBJ1-1; tentatively, D is TRBD1 (6 bases). The germline gives CDR1 MDHEN, CDR2 SYDVKM. Between the trimmed V and J ends, which lost 2 bases and 10 bases, there was a span of 17 bases. CDR3 length: 14 residues. The CDR3 is CASSLGQGLLGAFF. The CDR3 DNA sequence: TGTGCCAGCAGTTTAGGTCAGGGGCTCTTAGGAGCTTTCTTT.

The rearrangement joins TRBV25-1 to TRBJ2-7; a possible D gene is TRBD2 (5 bases). The V and J ends lost 0 bases and 3 bases respectively, with 21 bases between them. Germline-derived CDR1 and CDR2 are MGHDK and SYGVNS. CDR3 length: 18 residues. CDR3 loop: CASSEYPIPVSGDYEQYF. The CDR3 DNA reads as TGTGCCAGCAGTGAATATCCCATCCCGGTTTCCGGGGACTACGAGCAGTACTTC.

J is TRBJ2-7 and V is TRBV28; D is perhaps TRBD1 (6 bases). In germline, CDR1 is MDHEN, CDR2 SYDVKM. The length of the CDR3 is 16 residues. V shed 3 bases and J shed 6 bases, with 21 bases lying between them. The CDR3 nucleotides read TGTGCCAGCAGTTTTAGGGACCTTTGGGGGCTAAGCGAGCAGTACTTC. It codes for CASSFRDLWGLSEQYF. The full variable domain, in which reference TRBV28 and TRBJ2-7 provide the parts outside the CDR3, is DVKVTQSSRYLVKRTGEKVFLECVQDMDHENMFWYRQDPGLGLRLIYFSYDVKMKEKGDIPEGYSVSREKKERFSLILESASTNQTSMYLCASSFRDLWGLSEQYFGPGTRLTVT.

The chain is built from TRBV4-1 and TRBJ1-5; D is unresolved. Germline loops: CDR1 MGHRA, CDR2 YSYEKL. V lost 1 base and J 6 bases, leaving 4 bases between the germline ends. The CDR3 covers 12 residues. The CDR3 DNA reads TGCGCCAGCAGCCAAGTAGGTCAGCCCCAGCATTTT. Residues: CASSQVGQPQHF.

The chain combines TRBV9 with TRBJ2-2; unclear D gene. V was pared by 0 bases and J by 6 bases, with 6 bases between. Germline CDR1 reads SGDLS; CDR2 reads YYNGEE. This CDR3 is 13 amino acids long. The CDR3 region is CASSVVQSGELFF. The CDR3 DNA follows: TGTGCCAGCAGCGTAGTTCAGTCCGGGGAGCTGTTTTTT.

This clone appeared a single time. The V and J genes are TRBV27 and TRBJ2-1; D might be TRBD1 (6 bases). V was clipped by 6 bases and J by 0 bases, with 12 bases between them. This CDR3 has 15 amino acids. Germline CDR1 is MNHEY and CDR2 is SMNVEV (reference sequence). The CDR3 region has the DNA TGTGCCAGCAGCACCTTGACAGGCTCCTACAATGAGCAGTTCTTC. As protein: CASSTLTGSYNEQFF.

The chain is built from TRBV29-1 and TRBJ1-1; a weak D match, TRBD1 (6 bases). Germline-derived CDR1 and CDR2 are SQVTM and ANQGSEA. The CDR3 extends over 14 amino acids. Between the trimmed V and J ends, which lost 7 bases and 0 bases, there was a span of 15 bases. The CDR3 loop is CSGGGGSLNTEAFF. CDR3 in DNA: TGCAGCGGGGGGGGCGGCAGCCTGAACACTGAAGCTTTCTTT.

The chain has TRBV19 and TRBJ1-3, with no clear D. Between the trimmed V and J ends, which lost 3 bases and 2 bases, there was a span of 8 bases. The CDR3 sequence is 14 residues long. Germline loops: CDR1 LNHDA, CDR2 SQIVND (reference sequence). The CDR3: CASSISVAGNTIYF. CDR3 nucleotide sequence: TGTGCCAGTAGTATCTCCGTGGCTGGAAACACCATATATTTT.

The rearrangement uses TRBV4-3 and TRBJ2-3; a possible D gene is TRBD1 (5 bases). The CDR3 has 15 residues. V dropped 5 bases and J dropped 0 bases, with 12 bases sitting between them. The germline V gene has CDR1 LGHNA and CDR2 YSLEER. The CDR3 DNA follows: TGCGCCAGCAGCGTAACAGGTACTAGCACAGATACGCAGTATTTT. Amino acid sequence: CASSVTGTSTDTQYF.

V usage is TRBV6-1 and J usage is TRBJ1-3; D perhaps matches TRBD1 (6 bases). V dropped 2 bases and J dropped 0 bases, with 11 bases sitting between them. CDR3 size: 16 residues. In germline, CDR1 is MNHNS, CDR2 SASEGT. The CDR3 is CASSESIGGSGNTIYF. CDR3 bases: TGTGCCAGCAGTGAAAGTATAGGGGGCTCTGGAAACACCATATATTTT.

V gene TRBV5-1 combines with J gene TRBJ2-7, with 7 bases identical to TRBD2. Germline V lookup: CDR1 SGHRS, CDR2 YFSETQ. The trim removed 4 bases at V and 0 bases at J, leaving 7 bases unmatched. The CDR3 runs 15 residues. The CDR3 DNA reads as TGCGCCAGCAGCCTGGTGGGAGGGGACTCCTACGAGCAGTACTTC. Protein sequence: CASSLVGGDSYEQYF.

The chain employs TRBV5-1 and TRBJ2-6; 10 bases fit TRBD1. The CDR3 covers 19 residues. Germline values: CDR1 SGHRS, CDR2 YFSETQ. The J segment lost 2 bases and the V segment lost 0 bases, leaving 8 bases of the junction unmatched. The CDR3 reads CASSLGDGTGAAGANVLTF. The CDR3 nucleotides read TGCGCCAGCAGCTTGGGGGACGGGACAGGGGCCGCTGGGGCCAACGTCCTGACTTTC.

The chain links TRBV10-3 to TRBJ1-5; the D is unclear. Germline loops: CDR1 ENHRY, CDR2 SYGVKD. The CDR3 has 14 amino acids. Trimming took off 0 bases at V and 6 bases at J, with 9 bases between the two ends. CDR3 region: CAISESGIGQPQHF. CDR3 nucleotides: TGTGCCATCAGTGAGTCAGGAATCGGTCAGCCCCAGCATTTT.

The chain combines TRBV3-1 (or the pseudogene TRBV3-2) with TRBJ2-7, with D perhaps matching TRBD2 (5 bases). CDR1 and CDR2 (germline): LGHDT, YNNKEL (reference sequence). Trimming removed 4 bases from V and 4 bases from J, with 17 bases in between. The CDR3 is 15 residues long. The CDR3 spells CASSLLAPRNYEQYF. CDR3 coding DNA: TGTGCCAGCAGCCTCCTAGCCCCAAGAAATTACGAGCAGTACTTC.

This clone has just one count. V and J are TRBV12-3 or TRBV12-4 and TRBJ1-1; 8 bases are shared with TRBD1. The CDR3 contains 13 residues. Trimming removed 3 bases from V and 6 bases from J; junction bases left unmatched: 3. In DNA, the CDR3 is TGTGCCAGCAGTTTCCAACAGGGGGCTGAAGCTTTCTTT. Encoded protein: CASSFQQGAEAFF.

The chain links TRBV4-1 to TRBJ1-4; D is unresolved. Per the germline V gene, CDR1 is MGHRA and CDR2 is YSYEKL. V was cut by 2 bases and J by 5 bases, with 6 bases left in between. The CDR3 runs 13 residues. The CDR3 DNA is TGCGCCAGCAGCCAAAGAGAAAATGAAAAACTGTTTTTT. Translating it yields CASSQRENEKLFF.

In this sample, this clone turned up once. This rearrangement joins TRBV24-1 to TRBJ2-7; 9 positions agree with TRBD1. CDR1 and CDR2 from the germline V gene are KGHDR and SFDVKD. The CDR3 extends over 16 amino acids. The junction had 8 bases not matched to a gene; V was cut back by 4 bases and J by 2 bases. The CDR3 loop is CATSDPGTGRPYEQYF. DNA for the CDR3: TGTGCCACCAGTGACCCCGGGACAGGGAGGCCCTACGAGCAGTACTTC.

The CDR3 nucleotides read TGTGCCAGCAGTCCGACAGGGAACTATGGCTACACCTTC. Its translation: CASSPTGNYGYTF. This chain joins TRBV12-3 or TRBV12-4 and TRBJ1-2, with 7 bases fitting TRBD1. After removal of 5 bases from V and 2 bases from J, the junction contained 2 bases not matched to a gene. This CDR3 region has 13 residues.

J is TRBJ1-4 and V is TRBV7-9; TRBD1 matches at 9 bases. There are 15 residues in the CDR3. Germline CDR1 SEHNR, CDR2 FQNEAQ (reference sequence). V was pared by 7 bases and J by 5 bases, with 8 bases of the junction left unmatched. CDR3 in amino acids: CASNPSGTGNEKLFF. Here the CDR3 DNA reads TGTGCCAGCAACCCTTCCGGGACAGGGAATGAAAAACTGTTTTTT.